The sequence of this T cell receptor (beta chain) was determined in a study of cytomegalovirus exposure and HLA in healthy donors. Findings of the study overall: Later on, an analysis found that several of the most significant clusters appeared to be linked to common viral pathogens, which included parvovirus B19. In a later analysis, across HLA loci, associated TCR counts were highest for DRB1, lowest for HLA-C.

In the case of this clone: Its antigen is as yet unknown.

This CDR3 is built from 14 residues. Germline-derived CDR1 and CDR2 are SGHDN and FVKESK. V was shortened by 1 base and J by 5 bases, with 11 bases between the two germline ends. The PCR contained 60 Vbeta and 13 Jbeta primers. Libraries were prepared by immunoSEQ multiplex PCR; TCRdb keeps only in-frame clonotypes and omits some of them. The sample carries about 130,000 clones, over 70% recorded once. The sequenced sample consisted of PBMCs. This TCR derives from a young man in good health and CMV-seropositive. This rearrangement joins TRBV14 to TRBJ2-5; D might be TRBD2 (7 bases). CDR3 residues: CASSQAGGHETQYF. The DNA of the CDR3 is TGTGCCAGCAGCCAAGCCGGGGGGCACGAGACCCAGTACTTC.